The entry that follows covers one T cell receptor beta chain sequence. This sample is drawn from a study of OX40 agonist ivuxolimab in advanced cancers. TCRdb's copy holds only in-frame clones and misses some; the assay was immunoSEQ multiplex PCR. The sample records 78,000 or so clones, about nine tenths being singletons. V shed 1 base and J shed 0 bases, with 11 bases lying between them. Germline assignment: CDR1 LGHNA and CDR2 YNFKEQ. There are 16 residues in the CDR3. The receptor comes from an adult with an advanced solid tumor such as melanoma, head and neck, liver or kidney cancer. This sequence joins TRBV4-2 and TRBJ2-3; D remains ambiguous. Sequences were derived from CD4+ or CD8+ T cells sorted from blood, sampled in a trial of the OX40 agonist ivuxolimab. DNA of the CDR3: TGTGCCAGCAGCCAAGGTATAGGGCCTAGCACAGATACGCAGTATTTT. Protein: CASSQGIGPSTDTQYF.